This T cell receptor beta chain was profiled in a study of OX40 agonist ivuxolimab in advanced cancers. Study-level background: In this cohort, patients received ivuxolimab, an agonistic anti-OX40 (CD134) antibody. General study points: No determination was made of the antigen specificity of the expanded peripheral T cells.

The repertoire was sequenced with immunoSEQ multiplex PCR; TCRdb's copy has only in-frame clones and lacks some. The sample contains roughly 66,000 clones, about four fifths of which appear only once. In regard to this clone: As yet, its antigen is unknown.

Germline-derived CDR1 and CDR2 are MNHEY and SMNVEV (reference sequence). The CDR3 is made up of 15 amino acids. Trimming stripped 5 bases from V and 11 bases from J, with 23 bases between. The chain has TRBV27 and TRBJ2-3; D may be TRBD1 (6 bases). This clonotype was obtained from an adult with an advanced solid tumor such as melanoma, head and neck, liver or kidney cancer. Sequencing used CD4+ or CD8+ T cells sorted from blood, obtained in a trial of the OX40 agonist ivuxolimab. The CDR3 coding sequence is TGTGCCAGCAGTCCGGGCCCAGGGGATACATTGTGGCAGTATTTT. It is translated as CASSPGPGDTLWQYF.